These 30 T cell receptor beta chains were all obtained from the same sample, sequenced in a study of Tregs in tolerant kidney transplant recipients (dated by TCRdb to about 2019). The library was obtained by the immunoSEQ multiplex PCR assay. Held by TCRdb, this immuneACCESS table contains in-frame sequences only and omits some clones. Under half of the omission traces to an unresolved V gene where checked; the cause of the rest is unknown. This sample holds some 90,000 clones; 85% to 95% were observed only once. Roughly 4.7% of the sample is taken by the ten largest. The sample consisted of CD8+ T cells from blood. All receptors derive from a human donor in good health.

The chain uses TRBV7-6 and TRBJ2-7; no firm D call. The length of the CDR3 is 12 residues. Germline CDR1 is SGHVS and CDR2 is FNYEAQ. V dropped 1 base and J dropped 6 bases, with 7 bases sitting between them. Here the CDR3 reads CASSLGLGEQYF. For the CDR3, the DNA is TGTGCCAGCAGCTTAGGGCTCGGCGAGCAGTACTTC. Full variable domain (rest looked up from reference TRBV7-6 and TRBJ2-7): GAGVSQSPRYKVTKRGQDVALRCDPISGHVSLYWYRQALGQGPEFLTYFNYEAQQDKSGLPNDRFSAERPEGSISTLTIQRTEQRDSAMYRCASSLGLGEQYFGPGTRLTVT.

V is TRBV27 and J is TRBJ2-5; D gene uncertain. The CDR3 covers 15 residues. V gave up 6 bases and J gave up 5 bases, with 19 bases separating them. In germline, CDR1 is MNHEY, CDR2 SMNVEV (reference sequence). The CDR3 loop is CASRVAGVLRETQYF. CDR3 nucleotide sequence: TGTGCCAGCAGGGTGGCTGGGGTGTTAAGGGAGACCCAGTACTTC.

V and J are TRBV7-2 and TRBJ2-7; D gene unclear. The V gene lost 2 bases and the J gene lost 3 bases, with 5 bases spanning the gap. The V gene's germline CDR1 is SGHTA and CDR2 FQGNSA. The CDR3 consists of 12 residues. The CDR3 bases are TGTGCCAGCAGCTTACCCGGCTACGAGCAGTACTTC. It translates to CASSLPGYEQYF.

CDR3 protein: CASSGYGYTF. CDR3 bases: TGTGCCAGCAGCGGCTATGGCTACACCTTC. The chain carries TRBV9 and TRBJ1-2, with unresolved D. Between the trimmed V and J ends, which lost 3 bases and 4 bases, there was a span of 1 base. Germline-derived CDR1 and CDR2 are SGDLS and YYNGEE. The length of the CDR3 is 10 residues.

This rearrangement joins TRBV7-8 to TRBJ2-7, with TRBD2 matching over 12 bases. Trimming at V came to 5 bases and at J to 4 bases, leaving 12 bases not matched to a gene. The CDR3 has 17 residues. Per the germline V gene, CDR1 is SGHVS and CDR2 is FQNEAQ. The chain's CDR3 is CASSTYARGTSGYEQYF. The CDR3 DNA is TGTGCCAGCAGCACTTACGCGCGGGGGACTAGCGGGTACGAGCAGTACTTC.

V is TRBV10-1 and J is TRBJ1-1; D possibly corresponds to TRBD1 (5 bases). Looked up from germline, CDR1 is WNHNN and CDR2 is SYGVQD (reference sequence). CDR3 length equals 18 residues. Between the trimmed V and J ends, which lost 0 bases and 0 bases, there was a span of 17 bases. In nucleotides, the CDR3 is TGCGCCAGCAGTGAGTCAAGGGGAGTGGTGGGATTGAACACTGAAGCTTTCTTT. Its protein is CASSESRGVVGLNTEAFF.

The gene calls are TRBV7-9 and TRBJ1-1; D may be TRBD1 (6 bases). The V gene's germline CDR1 is SEHNR and CDR2 FQNEAQ (reference sequence). V shed 5 bases and J shed 6 bases, with 19 bases lying between them. The CDR3 is 15 residues long. The CDR3 spells CASSLYLGGQAEAFF. The DNA for the CDR3 is TGTGCCAGCAGCCTATATCTCGGGGGGCAGGCTGAAGCTTTCTTT.

This chain links TRBV4-1 with TRBJ2-7; 8 bases line up with TRBD1. Germline V gene data show CDR1 as MGHRA and CDR2 as YSYEKL. Trimming at V came to 3 bases and at J to 0 bases, leaving 7 bases not matched to a gene. The CDR3 totals 16 residues. The CDR3 region has the DNA TGCGCCAGCAGCCACGAATGGACAGGGCTCTCCTACGAGCAGTACTTC. Translation gives CASSHEWTGLSYEQYF.

The rearrangement joins TRBV4-1 to TRBJ1-3; D is uncertain. This CDR3 region has 15 residues. In germline, CDR1 is MGHRA, CDR2 YSYEKL. Trimming took off 4 bases at V and 1 base at J, with 11 bases between the two ends. CDR3 coding DNA: TGCGCCAGCAGCCGATGGGTAGAGTCTGGAAACACCATATATTTT. Translation gives CASSRWVESGNTIYF.

The chain employs TRBV7-9 and TRBJ1-5; D is undetermined. This CDR3 has 14 residues. The germline gives CDR1 SEHNR, CDR2 FQNEAQ (reference sequence). The V end was cut by 1 base, the J end by 10 bases, with 14 bases between. This chain's CDR3 is CASSLDGDFVPQHF. The CDR3 DNA reads as TGTGCCAGCAGCTTAGACGGAGACTTCGTACCCCAGCATTTT.

The rearrangement links TRBV7-8 to TRBJ1-2, with TRBD1 matching over 9 bases. This CDR3 comprises 19 residues. Germline assignment: CDR1 SGHVS and CDR2 FQNEAQ. The V and J ends lost 2 bases and 1 base, in that order; junction bases with no gene match: 14. In nucleotides, the CDR3 is TGTGCCAGCAGCTTAAAACACCGGGACAGGGCCTCTTTTAACTATGGCTACACCTTC. Its translation is CASSLKHRDRASFNYGYTF.

J is TRBJ2-1 and V is TRBV27, with 12 bases identical to TRBD2. V lost 8 bases to trimming and J lost 4 bases; unmatched junction nucleotides: 15. This CDR3 has 18 residues. Germline V gene data show CDR1 as MNHEY and CDR2 as SMNVEV (reference sequence). The CDR3 loop is CASRSGLAGGSSYNEQFF. As DNA, the CDR3 is TGTGCCAGCCGGAGTGGGCTAGCGGGAGGGTCCTCTTACAATGAGCAGTTCTTC.

The rearrangement uses TRBV12-5 and TRBJ1-2; 11 nucleotides align to TRBD1. The CDR3 has 16 residues. Germline CDR1 is LGHNT and CDR2 is FRNRAP. J was trimmed by 2 bases and V by 1 base; bases with no gene match: 3. In DNA form, the CDR3 reads TGTGCTAGTGGTTTGGGGACAGGGGGCGCGAACTATGGCTACACCTTC. Translation: CASGLGTGGANYGYTF.

The chain has TRBV19 and TRBJ2-7; D call uncertain. The CDR3 covers 14 residues. V lost 4 bases and J lost 0, with 10 bases in between. Per the germline V gene, CDR1 is LNHDA and CDR2 is SQIVND (reference sequence). The CDR3 loop reads CASSTHSSSYEQYF. The CDR3 coding sequence is TGTGCCAGTAGTACTCACTCAAGCTCCTACGAGCAGTACTTC.

The V gene is TRBV4-1, the J gene TRBJ2-7; D is unclear. CDR3 length: 13 amino acids. Germline V CDR1 and CDR2: MGHRA, YSYEKL. V was trimmed by 1 base and J by 0 bases, leaving 4 bases between them. CDR3 residues: CASSQGPSYEQYF. In DNA, the CDR3 is TGCGCCAGCAGCCAAGGACCCTCCTACGAGCAGTACTTC.

The chain has TRBV2 and TRBJ2-2; 7 positions match TRBD1. Trimming at V came to 5 bases and at J to 2 bases, leaving 5 bases not matched to a gene. Germline V gene data show CDR1 as SNHLY and CDR2 as FYNNEI. This CDR3 is built from 15 residues. The CDR3 spells CASSSRDSNTGELFF. The DNA for the CDR3 is TGTGCCAGCAGTAGCCGGGACAGTAACACCGGGGAGCTGTTTTTT. Using reference TRBV2 and TRBJ2-2 for the parts outside the CDR3, the full variable domain is EPEVTQTPSHQVTQMGQEVILRCVPISNHLYFYWYRQILGQKVEFLVSFYNNEISEKSEIFDDQFSVERPDGSNFTLKIRSTKLEDSAMYFCASSSRDSNTGELFFGEGSRLTVL.

This clone was seen a single time. V and J are TRBV11-2 and TRBJ1-1; tentatively, D is TRBD1 (6 bases). The CDR3 is 15 residues long. With 4 bases removed from V and 5 bases from J, the gap between germline ends came to 17 bases. The germline gives CDR1 SGHAT, CDR2 FQNNGV. CDR3 protein: CASSSTGMRGTEAFF. The CDR3 nucleotides read TGTGCCAGCAGCTCTACAGGGATGAGAGGAACTGAAGCTTTCTTT. Together with reference TRBV11-2 and TRBJ1-1, the CDR3 gives the full variable domain: EAGVAQSPRYKIIEKRQSVAFWCNPISGHATLYWYQQILGQGPKLLIQFQNNGVVDDSQLPKDRFSAERLKGVDSTLKIQPAKLEDSAVYLCASSSTGMRGTEAFFGQGTRLTVV.

The chain has TRBV19 and TRBJ2-7; 7 positions agree with TRBD2. Germline V gene sequence: CDR1 LNHDA, CDR2 SQIVND (reference sequence). This CDR3 region has 12 residues. After removal of 3 bases from V and 5 bases from J, the junction contained 1 base not matched to a gene. CDR3 coding DNA: TGTGCCAGTAGTATGGGGGGGAACGAGCAGTACTTC. This sequence encodes CASSMGGNEQYF.

J is TRBJ2-1 and V is TRBV27; D not resolved. The CDR3 has 13 amino acids. The V end lost 0 bases, the J end lost 9 bases, and 9 bases lay between the germline ends. From germline, CDR1 is MNHEY and CDR2 SMNVEV (reference sequence). The CDR3: CASSLSVDTEQFF. CDR3 nucleotides: TGTGCCAGCAGTTTATCGGTGGATACTGAGCAGTTCTTC.

This clone was seen a few times. V gene TRBV7-9 combines with J gene TRBJ2-3; TRBD2 aligns across 11 bases. This CDR3 spans 18 amino acids. Germline CDR1 SEHNR, CDR2 FQNEAQ (reference sequence). Losses at the gene ends were 4 bases for V and 4 bases for J; bases not matched to a gene: 13. CDR3 loop: CASSSPIETSGNPDTQYF. CDR3 nucleotides: TGTGCCAGCAGCTCACCTATTGAGACTAGCGGGAACCCAGATACGCAGTATTTT. The whole variable domain, filled in from reference TRBV7-9 and TRBJ2-3, reads DTGVSQNPRHKITKRGQNVTFRCDPISEHNRLYWYRQTLGQGPEFLTYFQNEAQLEKSRLLSDRFSAERPKGSFSTLEIQRTEQGDSAMYLCASSSPIETSGNPDTQYFGPGTRLTVL.

This clone was counted between two and nine times. The DNA for the CDR3 is TGTGCCAGCAGCCCAACAGGAGCAGAAGCTTTCTTT. Translated, it gives CASSPTGAEAFF. This sequence joins TRBV7-9 and TRBJ1-1, with a weak D call TRBD1 (5 bases). Germline V lookup: CDR1 SEHNR, CDR2 FQNEAQ (reference sequence). This CDR3 is built from 12 residues. V was shortened by 5 bases and J by 8 bases, with 12 bases between the two germline ends.

This chain uses TRBV10-2 with TRBJ1-1; weak D call: TRBD1 (5 bases). The CDR3 is made up of 16 amino acids. The V end was cut by 5 bases, the J end by 0 bases, with 16 bases between. Looked up from germline, CDR1 is WSHSY and CDR2 is SAAADI. The CDR3 DNA reads TGCGCCAGCAGTACGGACAACCCCGGGGTGAACACTGAAGCTTTCTTT. Its translation: CASSTDNPGVNTEAFF.

The rearrangement uses TRBV9 and TRBJ1-1, with no clear D. Germline loops: CDR1 SGDLS, CDR2 YYNGEE. The CDR3 spans 11 residues. Trimming left V 0 bases short and J 5 bases short, with 2 bases between. The CDR3 loop is CASSVVTEAFF. The CDR3 nucleotides read TGTGCCAGCAGCGTAGTGACTGAAGCTTTCTTT.

The rearrangement uses TRBV27 and TRBJ1-5; no definite D call. The CDR3 is made up of 16 amino acids. Germline assignment: CDR1 MNHEY and CDR2 SMNVEV (reference sequence). V was shortened by 2 bases and J by 0 bases, with 11 bases between the two germline ends. The CDR3 region is CASSLSGPYSNQPQHF. CDR3 nucleotide sequence: TGTGCCAGCAGTTTAAGTGGACCGTATAGCAATCAGCCCCAGCATTTT.

The V and J genes are TRBV15 and TRBJ2-7; TRBD2 agrees at 8 bases. The CDR3 totals 13 residues. The V segment lost 9 bases and the J segment 3 bases; nucleotides outside the gene matches: 7. CDR1 and CDR2 from the germline V gene are LNHNV and YYDKDF (reference sequence). CDR3: CATSLAGDYEQYF. Here the CDR3 DNA reads TGTGCCACAAGCCTAGCGGGTGACTACGAGCAGTACTTC. The complete variable domain, with remaining parts taken from reference TRBV15 and TRBJ2-7, reads DAMVIQNPRYQVTQFGKPVTLSCSQTLNHNVMYWYQQKSSQAPKLLFHYYDKDFNNEADTPDNFQSRRPNTSFCFLDIRSPGLGDTAMYLCATSLAGDYEQYFGPGTRLTVT.

The rearrangement links TRBV6-4 to TRBJ2-1; 7 bases align to TRBD2. The V and J ends lost 2 bases and 1 base, in that order; junction bases with no gene match: 2. This CDR3 contains 15 residues. CDR1 is MRHNA and CDR2 is SNTAGT in the germline V gene. In DNA form, the CDR3 reads TGTGCCAGCAGTGACAACGGGGGGTCCTACAATGAGCAGTTCTTC. Its protein product is CASSDNGGSYNEQFF.

This rearrangement joins TRBV7-9 to TRBJ2-4; 10 bases align to TRBD1. CDR3 length: 13 amino acids. Germline assignment: CDR1 SEHNR and CDR2 FQNEAQ (reference sequence). V dropped 4 bases and J dropped 8; count of bases not matched to a gene: 2. CDR3 coding DNA: TGTGCCAGCAGCTCGGACAGGGGGGACATTCAGTACTTC. This gives the protein CASSSDRGDIQYF. Full variable domain (missing parts from reference TRBV7-9 and TRBJ2-4): DTGVSQNPRHKITKRGQNVTFRCDPISEHNRLYWYRQTLGQGPEFLTYFQNEAQLEKSRLLSDRFSAERPKGSFSTLEIQRTEQGDSAMYLCASSSDRGDIQYFGAGTRLSVL.

CDR3 protein: CAWSFRRTSYEQYF. The DNA for the CDR3 is TGTGCCTGGAGTTTCCGACGGACCTCCTACGAGCAGTACTTC. The rearrangement uses TRBV30 and TRBJ2-7; D not resolved. Deletions cut 2 bases from V and 0 bases from J, with 11 bases between. Germline V lookup: CDR1 GTSNPN, CDR2 SVGIG (reference sequence). This CDR3 comprises 14 residues. The whole variable domain, filled in from reference TRBV30 and TRBJ2-7, reads SQTIHQWPATLVQPVGSPLSLECTVEGTSNPNLYWYRQAAGRGLQLLFYSVGIGQISSEVPQNLSASRPQDRQFILSSKKLLLSDSGFYLCAWSFRRTSYEQYFGPGTRLTVT.

The chain couples TRBV19 to TRBJ1-5, with TRBD1 matching over 9 bases. The junction had 3 bases not matched to a gene; V was cut back by 8 bases and J by 10 bases. This CDR3 has 11 residues. Germline V gene data show CDR1 as LNHDA and CDR2 as SQIVND (reference sequence). The CDR3 reads CASGTGYPQHF. In nucleotides, the CDR3 is TGTGCCAGTGGGACAGGGTATCCCCAGCATTTT.

This chain uses TRBV2 with TRBJ2-5, with 8 bases matching TRBD2. The CDR3 is 16 amino acids. Unmatched junction bases numbered 9, after V lost 5 bases and J lost 1 base. Germline lookup yields CDR1 SNHLY and CDR2 FYNNEI. CDR3 bases: TGTGCCAGCAGTCAAGACCTAGCGGGTAGCCAAGAGACCCAGTACTTC. Translation: CASSQDLAGSQETQYF.